These 24 T cell receptor beta chains came from one sample sequenced in a study of blood T cell repertoires in COVID-19. Clones were sequenced by immunoSEQ multiplex PCR, and TCRdb holds only the in-frame ones, with some missing. This table has approximately 210,000 clones, approximately 88% appearing once. Sequenced sample: PBMCs or T cells enriched from blood (not recorded which). These receptors were obtained from a woman between 18 and 30 years old who had recovered from COVID-19.

The chain is built from TRBV28 and TRBJ1-2, with TRBD1 matching 9 bases. With V trimmed by 5 bases and J by 4 bases, 8 bases remained unmatched. Germline CDR1 MDHEN, CDR2 SYDVKM. This CDR3 region has 15 residues. CDR3 amino acids: CASSTGQGFSYGYTF. The DNA of the CDR3 is TGTGCCAGCAGTACGGGACAGGGCTTTTCCTATGGCTACACCTTC.

V and J are TRBV30 and TRBJ1-1; the D is unclear. Per germline, CDR1 GTSNPN and CDR2 SVGIG (reference sequence). The CDR3 runs to 13 residues. The V end lost 4 bases, the J end lost 5 bases, and 14 bases lay between the germline ends. The CDR3 protein is CAWNADIFTEAFF. For the CDR3, the DNA is TGTGCCTGGAACGCGGATATTTTTACTGAAGCTTTCTTT.

The CDR3 protein is CASSPLTGTGRSEKLFF. The DNA of the CDR3 is TGTGCCAGCAGCCCACTAACCGGGACAGGGAGATCTGAAAAACTGTTTTTT. The chain is built from TRBV7-9 and TRBJ1-4; 9 bases are a match to TRBD1. The CDR3 is 17 residues long. The germline gives CDR1 SEHNR, CDR2 FQNEAQ (reference sequence). After removal of 5 bases from V and 7 bases from J, the junction contained 14 bases not matched to a gene. Combining the CDR3 with reference TRBV7-9 and TRBJ1-4 gives the whole variable domain DTGVSQNPRHKITKRGQNVTFRCDPISEHNRLYWYRQTLGQGPEFLTYFQNEAQLEKSRLLSDRFSAERPKGSFSTLEIQRTEQGDSAMYLCASSPLTGTGRSEKLFFGSGTQLSVL.

The chain links TRBV18 to TRBJ1-5; D not resolved. The V gene lost 3 bases and the J gene lost 2 bases, with 8 bases spanning the gap. The CDR3 length is 14 residues. Germline loops: CDR1 KGHSH, CDR2 LQKENI. The CDR3, as DNA: TGTGCCAGCTCACCCCGGGAGGGCAATCAGCCCCAGCATTTT. Its protein product is CASSPREGNQPQHF.

This clone was picked up one time. The rearrangement uses TRBV6-1 and TRBJ1-1, with a tentative D call TRBD1 (6 bases). The CDR3 totals 14 residues. CDR1 is MNHNS, CDR2 SASEGT, per germline. V was clipped by 4 bases and J by 0 bases, with 9 bases between them. CDR3 region: CASSGGQLNTEAFF. As DNA, the CDR3 is TGTGCCAGCAGTGGAGGACAGTTGAACACTGAAGCTTTCTTT.

The chain carries TRBV2 and TRBJ1-2, with TRBD1 identical over 8 bases. The CDR3 totals 12 residues. The germline V gene encodes CDR1 SNHLY and CDR2 FYNNEI. The trim removed 7 bases at V and 7 bases at J, leaving 5 bases unmatched. DNA of the CDR3: TGTGCCAGCAATCAGGGGGCATCTGGCTACACCTTC. It encodes CASNQGASGYTF.

The sample holds one count of this clone. The chain is built from TRBV28 and TRBJ2-3, with 8 bases lining up with TRBD2. The CDR3 runs to 15 residues. Germline V gives CDR1 MDHEN, CDR2 SYDVKM. V trimming: 9 bases; J trimming: 6 bases; junction bases outside the gene matches: 14. The CDR3 region is CASTKAGEAGDTQYF. CDR3 in DNA: TGTGCCAGTACGAAAGCGGGGGAGGCTGGGGATACGCAGTATTTT.

J is TRBJ1-5 and V is TRBV7-9, with 10 bases identical to TRBD1. In germline, CDR1 is SEHNR, CDR2 FQNEAQ (reference sequence). The CDR3 has 15 amino acids. V lost 6 bases, J lost 4 bases, and 6 bases stayed unmatched. CDR3 DNA: TGTGCCAGCAGGGGCGGGACAGGGGAGAATCAGCCCCAGCATTTT. This translates into CASRGGTGENQPQHF.

This chain links TRBV7-6 with TRBJ1-3; no clear D gene. Trimming removed 1 base at V and 5 bases at J, with 3 bases between. Looked up from germline, CDR1 is SGHVS and CDR2 is FNYEAQ. The CDR3 loop spans 12 amino acids. CDR3 protein: CASSLDRNTIYF. For the CDR3, the DNA is TGTGCCAGCAGCTTAGATAGAAACACCATATATTTT.

This chain uses TRBV9 with TRBJ1-4; no definite D call. The CDR3 sequence is 14 residues long. The germline gives CDR1 SGDLS, CDR2 YYNGEE. V was cut by 0 bases and J by 7 bases, with 10 bases left in between. The DNA for the CDR3 is TGTGCCAGCAGCGTAGGAGGAAGGTTTGAAAAACTGTTTTTT. It is translated as CASSVGGRFEKLFF.

This clone has only a few counts. The chain couples TRBV29-1 to TRBJ1-6, with D hard to call. Trimming left V 0 bases short and J 4 bases short, with 7 bases between. Per the germline V gene, CDR1 is SQVTM and CDR2 is ANQGSEA. The CDR3 extends over 14 amino acids. This chain's CDR3 is CSVEEGTYNSPLHF. Here the CDR3 DNA reads TGCAGCGTTGAAGAGGGCACATATAATTCACCCCTCCACTTT.

This chain joins TRBV6-5 and TRBJ1-5, with TRBD1 matching 7 bases. Germline-derived CDR1 and CDR2 are MNHEY and SVGAGI. Trimming cost V 6 bases and J 6 bases; bases outside gene matches: 11. The CDR3 sequence is 15 residues long. This CDR3 reads CASREGAFGVQPQHF. As DNA, the CDR3 is TGTGCCAGCAGGGAGGGGGCCTTCGGGGTTCAGCCCCAGCATTTT.

V and J are TRBV28 and TRBJ1-6; 7 positions agree with TRBD1. The CDR3 has 14 residues. CDR1 and CDR2 from the germline V gene are MDHEN and SYDVKM. Trimming removed 8 bases from V and 7 bases from J; junction bases left unmatched: 8. CDR3 sequence reads: CASVSGTVNSPLHF. CDR3 DNA sequence: TGTGCCAGCGTTTCGGGGACAGTGAATTCACCCCTCCACTTT.

The rearrangement joins TRBV30 to TRBJ1-3; D is unclear. CDR3 size: 14 residues. The V and J ends lost 0 bases and 2 bases respectively, with 8 bases between them. CDR1 GTSNPN and CDR2 SVGIG come from the germline V gene (reference sequence). The CDR3, as DNA: TGTGCCTGGAGTGTCTACCCCCCTGGAAACACCATATATTTT. Encoded protein: CAWSVYPPGNTIYF.

The chain has TRBV15 and TRBJ1-2; D perhaps matches TRBD1 (5 bases). The germline V and J ends were trimmed by 0 bases and 7 bases, with 12 bases remaining between them. Germline CDR1 is LNHNV and CDR2 is YYDKDF (reference sequence). The CDR3 loop spans 14 amino acids. The chain's CDR3 is CATSRDLQAGGYTF. CDR3 sequence (DNA): TGTGCCACCAGCAGAGATTTACAGGCTGGTGGCTACACCTTC. Full variable domain (outside the CDR3, taken from reference TRBV15 and TRBJ1-2): DAMVIQNPRYQVTQFGKPVTLSCSQTLNHNVMYWYQQKSSQAPKLLFHYYDKDFNNEADTPDNFQSRRPNTSFCFLDIRSPGLGDTAMYLCATSRDLQAGGYTFGSGTRLTVV.

V usage is TRBV11-1 and J usage is TRBJ1-1; D gene ambiguous. Germline V CDR1 and CDR2: SGHAT, FQDESV (reference sequence). There are 15 residues in the CDR3. V was cut by 2 bases and J by 0 bases, with 10 bases left in between. CDR3: CASSLIEGMNTEAFF. In DNA, the CDR3 is TGTGCCAGCAGCTTAATAGAGGGAATGAACACTGAAGCTTTCTTT.

The chain employs TRBV5-1 and TRBJ2-1; 7 nucleotides line up with TRBD1. Germline trimming cut 1 base from V and 6 bases from J; bases unmatched to any gene: 7. Germline V lookup: CDR1 SGHRS, CDR2 YFSETQ. CDR3 length equals 15 residues. The CDR3 DNA sequence: TGCGCCAGCAGCTTGATCGACAGGGTGGGCAATGAGCAGTTCTTC. Its protein is CASSLIDRVGNEQFF.

V usage is TRBV7-9 and J usage is TRBJ1-1; D call uncertain. This CDR3 has 12 residues. CDR1 is SEHNR, CDR2 FQNEAQ, per germline (reference sequence). Trimming took 5 bases from V and 3 from J, leaving 7 bases between them. In DNA form, the CDR3 reads TGTGCCAGCAGCGACGACTACACTGAAGCTTTCTTT. Translated: CASSDDYTEAFF.

This clone was detected once. The genes are TRBV9 and TRBJ2-3; D uncertain. The germline gives CDR1 SGDLS, CDR2 YYNGEE. This CDR3 contains 12 residues. V lost 3 bases, J lost 2 bases, and 4 bases lay in between. The DNA of the CDR3 is TGTGCCAGCAGCGGACACACAGATACGCAGTATTTT. It specifies CASSGHTDTQYF. Drawing the rest from reference TRBV9 and TRBJ2-3, the complete variable domain is DSGVTQTPKHLITATGQRVTLRCSPRSGDLSVYWYQQSLDQGLQFLIQYYNGEERAKGNILERFSAQQFPDLHSELNLSSLELGDSALYFCASSGHTDTQYFGPGTRLTVL.

The rearrangement links TRBV19 to TRBJ2-3, with D uncertain. Germline V gives CDR1 LNHDA, CDR2 SQIVND (reference sequence). This CDR3 has 13 residues. V was trimmed by 5 bases and J by 5 bases, leaving 11 bases between them. The CDR3 loop is CASSLPGGDTQYF. CDR3 bases: TGTGCCAGTAGTTTGCCAGGTGGAGATACGCAGTATTTT.

The genes are TRBV12-3 or TRBV12-4 and TRBJ1-5; D call uncertain. This CDR3 region has 12 residues. Trimming left V 6 bases short and J 4 bases short, with 7 bases between. CDR3 coding DNA: TGTGCCAGCAGCTCTATAAATCAGCCCCAGCATTTT. It specifies CASSSINQPQHF.

The genes are TRBV27 and TRBJ1-5; TRBD1 agrees at 9 bases. CDR3 length equals 15 residues. Germline V gives CDR1 MNHEY, CDR2 SMNVEV (reference sequence). V lost 5 bases and J lost 0; bases outside the gene matches: 2. The chain's CDR3 is CASSRTGDSNQPQHF. The CDR3 nucleotides are TGTGCCAGCAGTCGGACAGGGGATAGCAATCAGCCCCAGCATTTT.

This clone was counted only a few times. The rearrangement joins TRBV7-9 to TRBJ2-7, with D possibly being TRBD1 (5 bases). CDR3 length: 15 amino acids. V lost 5 bases to trimming and J lost 2 bases, with 16 bases between them. The germline gives CDR1 SEHNR, CDR2 FQNEAQ (reference sequence). The CDR3 sequence: CASSPQGSPTYEQYF. DNA for the CDR3: TGTGCCAGCAGCCCGCAGGGTTCTCCCACCTACGAGCAGTACTTC.

This clone was seen only a few times. This chain links TRBV14 with TRBJ2-7; D possibly corresponds to TRBD1 (5 bases). The CDR3 covers 14 residues. V lost 1 base to trimming and J lost 3 bases, with 10 bases between them. Germline-derived CDR1 and CDR2 are SGHDN and FVKESK. The CDR3 nucleotides are TGTGCCAGCAGCCAAGGACCCAGGGTCTACGAGCAGTACTTC. Its translation: CASSQGPRVYEQYF.